Below are 15 T cell receptor beta chains sequenced from a single sample in a study of OX40 agonist ivuxolimab in advanced cancers. Sequencing used immunoSEQ multiplex PCR; TCRdb keeps in-frame clones, though not all of them. The data contain tens of thousands of clones, less than 95% of them singletons. The material sequenced was CD4+ or CD8+ T cells sorted from blood, taken in a trial of the OX40 agonist ivuxolimab. The receptors shown here come from an adult with an advanced solid tumor such as melanoma, head and neck, liver or kidney cancer.

The rearrangement uses TRBV7-2 and TRBJ1-1; a possible D gene is TRBD1 (6 bases). Germline V CDR1 and CDR2: SGHTA, FQGNSA. V lost 5 bases and J lost 10, with 17 bases in between. The CDR3 loop spans 13 amino acids. Written as DNA, the CDR3 is TGTGCCAGCAGCCCCACAGGGAGGGAGGGAGCTTTCTTT. Amino acids: CASSPTGREGAFF. The entire variable domain, with the rest obtained from reference TRBV7-2 and TRBJ1-1, is as follows: GAGVSQSPSNKVTEKGKDVELRCDPISGHTALYWYRQSLGQGLEFLIYFQGNSAPDKSGLPSDRFSAERTGGSVSTLTIQRTQQEDSAVYLCASSPTGREGAFFGQGTRLTVV.

V and J are TRBV7-9 and TRBJ1-4, with 9 bases that match TRBD1. V trimming: 5 bases; J trimming: 8 bases; junction bases outside the gene matches: 12. Per germline, CDR1 SEHNR and CDR2 FQNEAQ (reference sequence). The CDR3 has 16 amino acids. The DNA of the CDR3 is TGTGCCAGCAGCCCGCGCCGGACAGGGGTGCGGGAAAAACTGTTTTTT. Its protein is CASSPRRTGVREKLFF.

The chain employs TRBV10-3 and TRBJ1-3; 9 bases align to TRBD1. The CDR3 consists of 15 residues. The V and J ends lost 6 bases and 0 bases, in that order; junction bases with no gene match: 3. Germline V gene data show CDR1 as ENHRY and CDR2 as SYGVKD. CDR3 residues: CAIRGQGFSGNTIYF. The CDR3 DNA follows: TGTGCCATCAGGGGACAGGGATTCTCTGGAAACACCATATATTTT.

This rearrangement joins TRBV28 to TRBJ1-3; D is ambiguous. Germline lookup yields CDR1 MDHEN and CDR2 SYDVKM. V lost 6 bases and J 1 base, leaving 16 bases between the germline ends. CDR3 size: 16 residues. The CDR3 DNA reads as TGTGCCAGCAGCGGCACCAACGGAAGGTCTGGAAACACCATATATTTT. This encodes CASSGTNGRSGNTIYF.

V gene TRBV7-9 combines with J gene TRBJ2-1; 7 positions match TRBD2. The trim removed 7 bases at V and 0 bases at J, leaving 3 bases unmatched. This CDR3 region has 14 residues. CDR1 is SEHNR, CDR2 FQNEAQ, per germline (reference sequence). DNA of the CDR3: TGTGCCAGCACCGCGGGAGTCTCCTACAATGAGCAGTTCTTC. It encodes CASTAGVSYNEQFF.

The chain links TRBV27 to TRBJ1-5, with TRBD1 matching over 9 bases. V was pared by 4 bases and J by 8 bases, with 6 bases of the junction left unmatched. Germline values: CDR1 MNHEY, CDR2 SMNVEV (reference sequence). This CDR3 region has 14 residues. The CDR3 spells CASSSGTGREPQHF. The CDR3 DNA reads TGTGCCAGCAGTTCCGGGACAGGGCGAGAGCCCCAGCATTTT.

The chain joins TRBV11-2 to TRBJ2-7; D remains ambiguous. V lost 5 bases and J lost 8, with 10 bases in between. In germline, CDR1 is SGHAT, CDR2 FQNNGV. There are 11 residues in the CDR3. The CDR3 is CASSPSIKQYF. CDR3 sequence (DNA): TGTGCCAGCAGCCCCTCGATCAAGCAGTACTTC.

The J gene is TRBJ2-1, the V gene TRBV6-1; 12 nucleotides match TRBD2. Germline CDR1 is MNHNS and CDR2 is SASEGT. The CDR3 runs to 14 residues. V was clipped by 8 bases and J by 8 bases; unmatched bases: 7. CDR3 bases: TGTGCCAGCTTGGAGGCTAGCGGGAGGGATGAGCAGTTCTTC. Its translation is CASLEASGRDEQFF.

The chain recombines TRBV30 with TRBJ2-3; the D is unclear. CDR1 is GTSNPN, CDR2 SVGIG, per germline (reference sequence). The CDR3 contains 13 residues. The germline V and J ends were trimmed by 0 bases and 6 bases, with 10 bases remaining between them. In DNA, the CDR3 is TGTGCCTGGAGTGTAAGGCTGTTTGATACGCAGTATTTT. Its translation is CAWSVRLFDTQYF.

The table lists this clone with a count of one. V is TRBV27 and J is TRBJ2-1; D might be TRBD2 (6 bases). The CDR3 length is 18 residues. Trimming left V 7 bases short and J 0 bases short, with 22 bases between. Germline V gene lookup returns CDR1 MNHEY and CDR2 SMNVEV (reference sequence). Here the CDR3 DNA reads TGTGCCAGCACCTCTCGGACTACCCTTGAGAGCTCCTACAATGAGCAGTTCTTC. Protein sequence: CASTSRTTLESSYNEQFF.

About this clone itself: The junction and the germline gene differ at one end; a read error may be behind it. This chain joins TRBV7-7 and TRBJ2-5; 8 bases align to TRBD2. From germline, CDR1 is SSHAT and CDR2 FNYEAQ (reference sequence). The length of the CDR3 is 17 residues. CDR3 coding DNA: TGTGCTAGCAGCTCCCTGGGTAGCGGGATAGAGGGGGAGACCCAGTACTTC. The encoded protein is CASSSLGSGIEGETQYF.

The chain has TRBV6-6 and TRBJ2-7; D is ambiguous. The CDR3 extends over 12 amino acids. The germline V and J ends were trimmed by 2 bases and 6 bases, with 8 bases remaining between them. The V gene's germline CDR1 is MNHNY and CDR2 SVGAGI (reference sequence). CDR3 coding DNA: TGTGCCAGCAGTTACCTTGCCGCCGAGCAGTACTTC. Translation: CASSYLAAEQYF.

CDR3 bases: TGTGCCAGCAGCCAAGATCAGAAGGTCACAGATACGCAGTATTTT. Translated: CASSQDQKVTDTQYF. This sequence joins TRBV11-2 and TRBJ2-3; D call uncertain. This CDR3 contains 15 residues. The germline gives CDR1 SGHAT, CDR2 FQNNGV. Trimming left V 5 bases short and J 2 bases short, with 14 bases between. The full variable domain, rest sourced from reference TRBV11-2 and TRBJ2-3, is EAGVAQSPRYKIIEKRQSVAFWCNPISGHATLYWYQQILGQGPKLLIQFQNNGVVDDSQLPKDRFSAERLKGVDSTLKIQPAKLEDSAVYLCASSQDQKVTDTQYFGPGTRLTVL.

J is TRBJ2-7 and V is TRBV6-1; D may correspond to TRBD1 or TRBD2 (5 bases each). This CDR3 is 14 amino acids long. Deletions cut 4 bases from V and 3 bases from J, with 13 bases between. Germline CDR1 reads MNHNS; CDR2 reads SASEGT. This chain's CDR3 is CASSANRGLYEQYF. DNA of the CDR3: TGTGCCAGCAGTGCGAACCGGGGCCTCTACGAGCAGTACTTC.

Comment on this clone: Other DNA sequences of this sample code for an identical CDR3. V and J are TRBV20-1 and TRBJ2-7; D not certain. The CDR3 runs to 11 residues. V lost 6 bases to trimming and J lost 4 bases, with 10 bases between them. Germline V lookup: CDR1 DFQATT, CDR2 SNEGSKA (reference sequence). The DNA of the CDR3 is TGCAGTGCGACGAACACATACGAGCAGTACTTC. Translation gives CSATNTYEQYF.